Below, 21 T cell receptor beta chains from the same sample are listed, as sequenced in a study of Ad26.COV2.S vaccination and SARS-CoV-2 variants. Assay: immunoSEQ multiplex PCR; the TCRdb copy retains only in-frame clones and omits some. The data contain a few hundred thousand clones, approximately 83% of them singletons. The treatment denotes: 15 to 20 received Ad26.COV2.S at low or high dose, single or two shots; about five received placebo; per-sample allocation not given. All samples were drawn on day 63, counting from the first vaccine or placebo injection. Material: peripheral blood, obtained in a trial of Ad26.COV2.S vaccine versus placebo. These TCRs come from a person aged 18-65 years who received the Ad26.COV2.S COVID-19 vaccine or a placebo.

This chain links TRBV10-3 with TRBJ2-7, with 7 bases that match TRBD1. CDR1 and CDR2 (germline): ENHRY, SYGVKD. The J segment lost 2 bases and the V segment lost 3 bases, leaving 4 bases of the junction unmatched. The CDR3 is made up of 14 amino acids. The CDR3 sequence is CAISDRQGAYEQYF. The CDR3 coding sequence is TGTGCCATCAGTGATCGGCAGGGGGCCTACGAGCAGTACTTC.

The CDR3 DNA sequence: TGTGCCAGCAGTTACGCATCCGGGACAGGGGATGGCTACACCTTC. It encodes CASSYASGTGDGYTF. The chain joins TRBV6-5 to TRBJ1-2; 10 bases map to TRBD1. V lost 2 bases, J lost 6 bases, and 6 bases stayed unmatched. Germline assignment: CDR1 MNHEY and CDR2 SVGAGI. The CDR3 totals 15 residues.

V and J are TRBV5-1 and TRBJ2-2; 9 positions agree with TRBD2. Germline lookup yields CDR1 SGHRS and CDR2 YFSETQ. The V and J ends lost 5 bases and 4 bases, in that order; junction bases with no gene match: 6. This CDR3 comprises 15 residues. The CDR3 region is CASRLAGEATGELFF. Written as DNA, the CDR3 is TGCGCCAGCAGATTAGCGGGGGAGGCCACCGGGGAGCTGTTTTTT. The entire variable domain, with the rest obtained from reference TRBV5-1 and TRBJ2-2, is as follows: KAGVTQTPRYLIKTRGQQVTLSCSPISGHRSVSWYQQTPGQGLQFLFEYFSETQRNKGNFPGRFSGRQFSNSRSEMNVSTLELGDSALYLCASRLAGEATGELFFGEGSRLTVL.

This clone occurred a few times. The genes are TRBV4-2 and TRBJ1-1, with 7 bases identical to TRBD1. Germline values: CDR1 LGHNA, CDR2 YNFKEQ. The CDR3 has 17 amino acids. The ends lost 4 bases at V and 1 base at J; junction bases unmatched: 12. CDR3: CASSPGGVRDQNTEAFF. In DNA, the CDR3 is TGTGCCAGCAGCCCAGGGGGTGTCAGGGACCAGAACACTGAAGCTTTCTTT.

The chain has TRBV11-2 and TRBJ2-7; D is unresolved. Germline-derived CDR1 and CDR2 are SGHAT and FQNNGV. This CDR3 is built from 14 residues. The germline V and J ends were trimmed by 1 base and 3 bases, with 10 bases remaining between them. In DNA form, the CDR3 reads TGTGCCAGCAGCTTAGTAGGGTACGGCTACGAGCAGTACTTC. It specifies CASSLVGYGYEQYF.

This clone was detected a few times. The CDR3 nucleotides read TGTGCCAGCAGTGAAACTATGGGGCCTAGCAATCAGCCCCAGCATTTT. It codes for CASSETMGPSNQPQHF. V is TRBV6-1 and J is TRBJ1-5; TRBD1 is a possible D gene (5 bases). The germline V gene encodes CDR1 MNHNS and CDR2 SASEGT. Trimming shortened V by 2 bases and J by 0 bases, and 11 bases separated the two germline ends. CDR3 size: 16 residues.

The V and J genes are TRBV24-1 and TRBJ1-5; D unclear. V lost 3 bases, J lost 8 bases, and 13 bases lay in between. The V gene's germline CDR1 is KGHDR and CDR2 SFDVKD. This CDR3 spans 14 amino acids. CDR3 nucleotides: TGTGCCACCAGTGATCCCCCTGGACTAGAGCCCCAGCATTTT. Translation gives CATSDPPGLEPQHF.

Only a few counts were recorded for this clone. The genes are TRBV7-9 and TRBJ2-7; 9 bases are a match to TRBD1. The junction had 5 bases not matched to a gene; V was cut back by 4 bases and J by 1 base. Germline V gene data show CDR1 as SEHNR and CDR2 as FQNEAQ (reference sequence). The CDR3 loop spans 15 amino acids. CDR3 in amino acids: CASSWRTGASYEQYF. In DNA, the CDR3 is TGTGCCAGCAGCTGGAGGACAGGGGCATCCTACGAGCAGTACTTC.

This chain connects TRBV5-4 to TRBJ1-2; tentative D call: TRBD1 (6 bases). Germline V lookup: CDR1 SGHNT, CDR2 YYREEE (reference sequence). The CDR3 runs 16 residues. V was shortened by 4 bases and J by 8 bases, with 24 bases between the two germline ends. The CDR3 loop is CASSRGVDRTYGGYTF. The CDR3 nucleotides read TGTGCCAGCAGCCGGGGGGTCGACAGGACTTATGGGGGCTACACCTTC. The full variable domain, with the rest looked up from reference TRBV5-4 and TRBJ1-2, is ETGVTQSPTHLIKTRGQQVTLRCSSQSGHNTVSWYQQALGQGPQFIFQYYREEENGRGNFPPRFSGLQFPNYSSELNVNALELDDSALYLCASSRGVDRTYGGYTFGSGTRLTVV.

The chain combines TRBV19 with TRBJ1-1, with D possibly TRBD1 on 5 matching bases. The CDR3 spans 14 residues. The germline CDR1 and CDR2 sequences are LNHDA and SQIVND (reference sequence). V lost 6 bases to trimming and J lost 6 bases, with 17 bases between them. The CDR3, as DNA: TGTGCCAGTAGCCAGGGCCCAGTTTGGGCTGAAGCTTTCTTT. Protein product: CASSQGPVWAEAFF.

The gene calls are TRBV10-3 and TRBJ1-6; 8 nucleotides match TRBD1. Germline V CDR1 and CDR2: ENHRY, SYGVKD. Trimming at V came to 3 bases and at J to 10 bases, leaving 11 bases not matched to a gene. The CDR3 loop spans 16 amino acids. The CDR3 loop is CAISDRTGQEGSPLHF. The CDR3 nucleotides read TGTGCCATCAGTGACCGGACGGGACAGGAAGGATCACCCCTCCACTTT.

This sequence joins TRBV29-1 and TRBJ1-1; the match to TRBD1 covers 7 bases. The V gene's germline CDR1 is SQVTM and CDR2 ANQGSEA. The CDR3 is 13 amino acids. The V and J ends lost 7 bases and 4 bases, in that order; junction bases with no gene match: 9. The CDR3 DNA is TGCAGCGGAGAGGACAGGCGAGGCACTGAAGCTTTCTTT. Protein: CSGEDRRGTEAFF.

The chain couples TRBV11-2 to TRBJ2-3, with a possible D match to TRBD2 (5 bases). The CDR3 runs 14 residues. Germline-derived CDR1 and CDR2 are SGHAT and FQNNGV. Trimming left V 2 bases short and J 9 bases short, with 15 bases between. DNA of the CDR3: TGTGCCAGCAGCTTATTCCTAGCAAGAGGCACGCAGTATTTT. As protein: CASSLFLARGTQYF.

This chain connects TRBV15 to TRBJ2-1; 7 positions match TRBD1. Germline-derived CDR1 and CDR2 are LNHNV and YYDKDF (reference sequence). The CDR3 runs 15 residues. After removal of 0 bases from V and 3 bases from J, the junction contained 2 bases not matched to a gene. The chain's CDR3 is CATSRDGDSYNEQFF. The CDR3, as DNA: TGTGCCACCAGCAGAGATGGGGACAGCTACAATGAGCAGTTCTTC.

The V and J genes are TRBV6-2 or TRBV6-3 and TRBJ1-5; maybe TRBD1 (6 bases). The CDR3 spans 15 residues. V dropped 4 bases and J dropped 3 bases, with 13 bases sitting between them. The germline CDR1 and CDR2 sequences are MNHEY and SVGEGT. CDR3 amino acids: CASSSMRQANQPQHF. The DNA for the CDR3 is TGTGCCAGCAGTTCCATGAGACAGGCCAATCAGCCCCAGCATTTT.

The rearrangement uses TRBV21-1 and TRBJ2-5; the tabulated D call, TRBD2, remains unverified against the DNA. TRBV21-1 is flagged as a pseudogene. The CDR3 totals 16 residues. CDR3 DNA: TGTGCCAGCAGGTCCCACTCTAGCGGGAGTGGGAAGACCCAGTACTTC. Encoded protein: CASRSHSSGSGKTQYF.

The rearrangement joins TRBV10-3 to TRBJ1-6, with 7 bases identical to TRBD1. V dropped 10 bases and J dropped 7; count of bases not matched to a gene: 10. Germline V gene sequence: CDR1 ENHRY, CDR2 SYGVKD. CDR3 length: 14 residues. Written as DNA, the CDR3 is TGTGCCACCTCAGGGGGGAGCGAGAATTCACCCCTCCACTTT. Its protein is CATSGGSENSPLHF.

This clone was recorded a few times. This sample includes further DNA sequences coding for the same CDR3. This chain joins TRBV3-1 (or the pseudogene TRBV3-2) and TRBJ1-5, with D unclear. With 3 bases removed from V and 4 bases from J, the gap between germline ends came to 7 bases. This CDR3 is 13 amino acids long. Germline-derived CDR1 and CDR2 are LGHDT and YNNKEL (reference sequence). CDR3 amino acids: CASSQGLNQPQHF. CDR3 sequence (DNA): TGTGCCAGCAGCCAGGGTCTTAATCAGCCCCAGCATTTT.

The chain links TRBV6-5 to TRBJ1-3, with D possibly TRBD1 on 6 matching bases. CDR1 and CDR2 (germline): MNHEY, SVGAGI. Trimming left V 7 bases short and J 3 bases short, with 13 bases between. The CDR3 is 14 residues long. The CDR3 reads CASKPGGIGNTIYF. DNA for the CDR3: TGTGCCAGCAAACCGGGGGGCATTGGAAACACCATATATTTT.

The chain combines TRBV4-1 with TRBJ1-1, with D possibly matching TRBD1 (5 bases). Germline loops: CDR1 MGHRA, CDR2 YSYEKL. The ends were cut back, 1 base at V and 10 bases at J, with 16 bases in the middle. The CDR3 length is 14 residues. The CDR3 nucleotides are TGCGCCAGCAGCCAAGGAGTCGGGGGTGGGTTAGCTTTCTTT. This codes for CASSQGVGGGLAFF.

The V call is TRBV19, the J call TRBJ2-1; D is undetermined. V was trimmed by 5 bases and J by 2 bases, leaving 10 bases between them. The CDR3 covers 14 residues. The germline V gene has CDR1 LNHDA and CDR2 SQIVND (reference sequence). The CDR3 loop is CASSLSYAYNEQFF. The CDR3 DNA is TGTGCCAGTAGTCTCAGTTATGCCTACAATGAGCAGTTCTTC.